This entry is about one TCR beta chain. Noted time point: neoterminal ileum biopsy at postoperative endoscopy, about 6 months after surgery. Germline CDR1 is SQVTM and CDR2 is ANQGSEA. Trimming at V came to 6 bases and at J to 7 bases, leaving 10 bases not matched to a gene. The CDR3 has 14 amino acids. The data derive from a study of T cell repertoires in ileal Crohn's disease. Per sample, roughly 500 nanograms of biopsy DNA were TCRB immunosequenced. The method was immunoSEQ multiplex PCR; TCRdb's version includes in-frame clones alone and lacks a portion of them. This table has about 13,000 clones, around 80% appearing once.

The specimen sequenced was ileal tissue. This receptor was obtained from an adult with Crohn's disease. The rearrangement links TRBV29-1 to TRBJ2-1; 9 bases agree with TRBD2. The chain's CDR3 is CSVRTGGGGNEQFF. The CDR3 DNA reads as TGCAGCGTACGAACCGGCGGGGGGGGAAATGAGCAGTTCTTC.